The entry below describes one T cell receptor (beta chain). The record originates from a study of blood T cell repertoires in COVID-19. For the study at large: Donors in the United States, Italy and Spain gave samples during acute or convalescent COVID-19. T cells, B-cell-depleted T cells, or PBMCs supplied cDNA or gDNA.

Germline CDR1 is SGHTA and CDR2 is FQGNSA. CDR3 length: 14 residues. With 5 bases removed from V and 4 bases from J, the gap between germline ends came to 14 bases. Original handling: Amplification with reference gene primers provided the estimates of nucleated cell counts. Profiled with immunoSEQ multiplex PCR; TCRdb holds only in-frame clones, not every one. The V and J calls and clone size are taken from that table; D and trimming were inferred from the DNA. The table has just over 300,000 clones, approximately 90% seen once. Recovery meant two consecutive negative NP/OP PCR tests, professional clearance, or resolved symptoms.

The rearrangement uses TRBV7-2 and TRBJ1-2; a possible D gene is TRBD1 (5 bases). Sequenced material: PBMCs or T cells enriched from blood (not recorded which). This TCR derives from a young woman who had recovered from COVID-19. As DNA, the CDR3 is TGTGCCAGCAGCCCGCCCAGGGATGGCTATGGCTACACCTTC. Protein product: CASSPPRDGYGYTF. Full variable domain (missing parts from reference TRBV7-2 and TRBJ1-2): GAGVSQSPSNKVTEKGKDVELRCDPISGHTALYWYRQSLGQGLEFLIYFQGNSAPDKSGLPSDRFSAERTGGSVSTLTIQRTQQEDSAVYLCASSPPRDGYGYTFGSGTRLTVV.